These 5 T cell receptor beta chains came from one sample sequenced in a study of T cells after yellow fever vaccination. In TCRdb, the 5' RACE reads were re-called with MiXCR into one record per CDR3 protein. The sample has 120,000 or so distinct CDR3 sequences, 8% to 10% seen once. Specimen: CD8+ T cells sorted from PBMCs, collected on the day of the yellow fever booster vaccination. Receptors were obtained from a man between 18 and 29 years old who received the YFV17D yellow fever vaccine.

This clonotype has more than one count but fewer than ten. The gene calls are TRBV15 and TRBJ2-3; D might be TRBD1 or TRBD2, each matching 6 bases. V was pared by 0 bases and J by 1 base, with 8 bases between. The CDR3 has 15 residues. Per the germline V gene, CDR1 is LNHNV and CDR2 is YYDKDF (reference sequence). CDR3 nucleotides: TGTGCCACCAGCAGAGACGGGGGCCGCACAGATACGCAGTATTTT. Its translation is CATSRDGGRTDTQYF.

The genes are TRBV13 and TRBJ2-6; TRBD2 aligns across 7 bases. Germline V gene sequence: CDR1 PRHDT, CDR2 FYEKMQ (reference sequence). After removal of 0 bases from V and 0 bases from J, the junction contained 11 bases not matched to a gene. The length of the CDR3 is 20 residues. In DNA, the CDR3 is TGTGCCAGCAGCTTAGGCCGGGGGGAGACCTACAGCTCTGGGGCCAACGTCCTGACTTTC. This gives the protein CASSLGRGETYSSGANVLTF.

This clonotype has just a few counts. The chain combines TRBV7-3 with TRBJ2-2; TRBD2 aligns across 16 bases. CDR1 is SGHTA, CDR2 FQGTGA, per germline. V gave up 4 bases and J gave up 6 bases; unmatched junction bases: 5. The CDR3 length is 17 residues. The CDR3 region has the DNA TGTGCCAGCAGCTCCGGGACTAGCGGGGGGGCCCCCGGGGAGCTGTTTTTT. This sequence encodes CASSSGTSGGAPGELFF.

This clonotype was observed a handful of times. The V and J genes are TRBV7-9 and TRBJ2-5, with a weak D call TRBD1 (5 bases). Looked up from germline, CDR1 is SEHNR and CDR2 is FQNEAQ (reference sequence). The CDR3 covers 15 residues. V lost 5 bases and J lost 5, with 18 bases in between. The DNA for the CDR3 is TGTGCCAGCAGCCAGCCCAATTTGGGGCACGAGACCCAGTACTTC. It translates to CASSQPNLGHETQYF.

This clonotype occurred a few times. The chain employs TRBV29-1 and TRBJ2-1; no clear D gene. Germline CDR1 is SQVTM and CDR2 is ANQGSEA. V lost 6 bases, J lost 2 bases, and 5 bases lay in between. The CDR3 covers 11 residues. CDR3 nucleotide sequence: TGCAGCGTGGGGACCTACAATGAGCAGTTCTTC. It codes for CSVGTYNEQFF.